The 26 T cell receptor beta chains listed next were all sequenced from one sample in a study of type 1 regulatory T cells (dated by TCRdb to the early 2020s). The instrument was an Illumina MiSeq. TCRdb cleaned the public reads at Q25 with fastp, built clones with MiXCR and kept in-frame beta chains. Here each entry gathers all rows of one CDR3 protein and keeps the most common genes and DNA. This sample gives approximately 100,000 distinct CDR3 sequences in total; roughly 30% of them show up just once. Roughly 2.4% of the sample is taken by the ten largest. The sample was CD4+ T cells, either the whole sample or a sorted fraction (not recorded which). The receptor source for this set is a human donor in good health.

This clonotype showed up just a few times. Written as DNA, the CDR3 is TGTGCCAGCAGCTCCACTAGCGGGAGCTCGTTAAATGAGCAGTTCTTC. It is translated as CASSSTSGSSLNEQFF. The rearrangement uses TRBV7-9 and TRBJ2-1, with TRBD2 identical over 11 bases. With 4 bases clipped from V and 7 bases from J, the junction kept 9 bases outside the gene matches. There are 16 residues in the CDR3. Germline assignment: CDR1 SEHNR and CDR2 FQNEAQ (reference sequence).

This clonotype appeared a few times. The chain carries TRBV12-3 or TRBV12-4 and TRBJ2-3; maybe TRBD1 (6 bases). The CDR3 length is 13 residues. The V end lost 3 bases, the J end lost 13 bases, and 17 bases lay between the germline ends. The CDR3 bases are TGTGCCAGCAGTTTTAATGAGGCAGGGGTGAAGTATTTT. Translated, it gives CASSFNEAGVKYF.

This clonotype showed up just a few times. The chain employs TRBV29-1 and TRBJ2-1, with TRBD2 identical over 7 bases. The J segment lost 2 bases and the V segment lost 4 bases, leaving 5 bases of the junction unmatched. CDR1 is SQVTM, CDR2 ANQGSEA, per germline. There are 14 residues in the CDR3. CDR3 sequence (DNA): TGCAGCGTTGGGGAAAGCGGGACCTACAATGAGCAGTTCTTC. Protein: CSVGESGTYNEQFF.

The CDR3 is CSSWRGTSGNHEQFF. The CDR3 region has the DNA TGCAGTTCTTGGAGGGGGACTAGCGGGAACCATGAGCAGTTCTTC. V is TRBV29-1 and J is TRBJ2-1, with 13 bases fitting TRBD2. Germline values: CDR1 SQVTM, CDR2 ANQGSEA. The CDR3 is 15 amino acids.

CDR3 bases: TGTGCCAGCAGCTTAGATCTAGTCCCTCTCTACGAGCAGTACTTC. This translates into CASSLDLVPLYEQYF. V gene TRBV11-2 combines with J gene TRBJ2-7; D call uncertain. The CDR3 consists of 15 residues. The germline V gene encodes CDR1 SGHAT and CDR2 FQNNGV. Trimming removed 0 bases from V and 3 bases from J, with 12 bases in between.

The chain couples TRBV15 to TRBJ2-3; 9 bases match TRBD2. With V trimmed by 4 bases and J by 0 bases, 8 bases remained unmatched. The germline V gene has CDR1 LNHNV and CDR2 YYDKDF (reference sequence). CDR3 size: 17 residues. CDR3 DNA sequence: TGTGCCACCAGCAAAGGTGTGACTAGCGGCAGCACAGATACGCAGTATTTT. This codes for CATSKGVTSGSTDTQYF.

The chain links TRBV5-1 to TRBJ2-6; the D is unclear. This CDR3 has 17 amino acids. CDR1 is SGHRS and CDR2 is YFSETQ in the germline V gene. The ends were cut back, 4 bases at V and 0 bases at J, with 14 bases in the middle. CDR3 residues: CASSEITAGSGANVLTF. CDR3 sequence (DNA): TGCGCCAGCAGCGAAATAACAGCCGGCTCTGGGGCCAACGTCCTGACTTTC.

This chain uses TRBV19 with TRBJ1-2; tentative D call: TRBD1 (5 bases). V lost 10 bases to trimming and J lost 4 bases, with 16 bases between them. The CDR3 runs 13 residues. The germline CDR1 and CDR2 sequences are LNHDA and SQIVND (reference sequence). The CDR3: CATLGQGSYGYTF. The CDR3 DNA follows: TGTGCCACCCTGGGGCAGGGCAGCTATGGCTACACCTTC.

The chain links TRBV7-9 to TRBJ2-5; TRBD1 matches at 8 bases. V was pared by 5 bases and J by 3 bases, with 5 bases of the junction left unmatched. CDR3 length: 14 amino acids. Germline loops: CDR1 SEHNR, CDR2 FQNEAQ (reference sequence). CDR3 DNA sequence: TGTGCCAGCAGCCGACAGGGGAACGAAGAGACCCAGTACTTC. Translated, it gives CASSRQGNEETQYF.

This clonotype was observed a handful of times. V is TRBV10-3 and J is TRBJ2-7; D is uncertain. V lost 0 bases, J lost 5 bases, and 11 bases lay in between. CDR3 size: 14 residues. CDR1 ENHRY and CDR2 SYGVKD come from the germline V gene. CDR3 coding DNA: TGTGCCATCAGTGAGTCAGGTGGCCGGCACGAGCAGTACTTC. Translating it yields CAISESGGRHEQYF.

The chain recombines TRBV20-1 with TRBJ1-4; TRBD1 is a possible D gene (5 bases). V was cut by 6 bases and J by 0 bases, with 11 bases left in between. The CDR3 sequence is 14 residues long. The germline gives CDR1 DFQATT, CDR2 SNEGSKA (reference sequence). This CDR3 is CSALRDPTNEKLFF. CDR3 in DNA: TGCAGTGCCCTTCGGGACCCAACTAATGAAAAACTGTTTTTT.

V and J are TRBV3-1 and TRBJ1-1, with D unresolved. This CDR3 contains 12 residues. Between the trimmed V and J ends, which lost 3 bases and 5 bases, there was a span of 7 bases. CDR1 is LGHDT and CDR2 is YNNKEL in the germline V gene (reference sequence). CDR3 nucleotides: TGTGCCAGCAGCCATGGAGAAACTGAAGCTTTCTTT. This gives the protein CASSHGETEAFF.

This clonotype showed up just a few times. The gene calls are TRBV7-2 and TRBJ2-3; D gene ambiguous. Looked up from germline, CDR1 is SGHTA and CDR2 is FQGNSA. The germline V and J ends were trimmed by 6 bases and 2 bases, with 15 bases remaining between them. The CDR3 contains 15 residues. This CDR3 is CASSLGIVNTDTQYF. The CDR3 bases are TGTGCCAGCAGTCTAGGGATCGTGAACACAGATACGCAGTATTTT.

This clonotype came up a few times. The V and J genes are TRBV3-1 and TRBJ2-1; unclear D gene. V dropped 0 bases and J dropped 10 bases, with 13 bases sitting between them. Germline assignment: CDR1 LGHDT and CDR2 YNNKEL (reference sequence). The CDR3 is made up of 14 amino acids. The CDR3 nucleotides read TGTGCCAGCAGCCAAGATTTTGCGAATCTCGAGCAGTTCTTC. Residues: CASSQDFANLEQFF.

The gene calls are TRBV6-5 and TRBJ1-2; 7 bases are a match to TRBD1. J was trimmed by 4 bases and V by 10 bases; bases with no gene match: 15. This CDR3 has 15 residues. CDR1 and CDR2 from the germline V gene are MNHEY and SVGAGI. CDR3 DNA sequence: TGTGCCATCAGGGGGGCCGACAGGGAAGCCTATGGCTACACCTTC. Encoded protein: CAIRGADREAYGYTF.

This clonotype was observed a handful of times. V usage is TRBV5-1 and J usage is TRBJ2-1, with D tentatively TRBD2 (6 bases). Looked up from germline, CDR1 is SGHRS and CDR2 is YFSETQ. CDR3 size: 15 residues. With 0 bases removed from V and 7 bases from J, the gap between germline ends came to 14 bases. The CDR3, as DNA: TGCGCCAGCAGCTTGGCCCCGGGGGAGTGGAATGAGCAGTTCTTC. Protein product: CASSLAPGEWNEQFF.

This clonotype appeared many times. This sequence joins TRBV29-1 and TRBJ2-4, with TRBD1 matching over 10 bases. The CDR3 has 13 amino acids. Germline V gene sequence: CDR1 SQVTM, CDR2 ANQGSEA. V dropped 7 bases and J dropped 4; count of bases not matched to a gene: 4. The CDR3 protein is CSARGQGKNIQYF. The CDR3 DNA is TGCAGCGCCAGGGGACAGGGGAAAAACATTCAGTACTTC.

The rearrangement joins TRBV7-9 to TRBJ1-2; D remains unclear. Germline assignment: CDR1 SEHNR and CDR2 FQNEAQ (reference sequence). V lost 1 base and J 6 bases, leaving 15 bases between the germline ends. The CDR3 is 15 residues long. In DNA form, the CDR3 reads TGTGCCAGCAGCTTAGACTTTGAAAGGGAGGATGGCTACACCTTC. Translating gives CASSLDFEREDGYTF. The full variable domain, rest sourced from reference TRBV7-9 and TRBJ1-2, is DTGVSQNPRHKITKRGQNVTFRCDPISEHNRLYWYRQTLGQGPEFLTYFQNEAQLEKSRLLSDRFSAERPKGSFSTLEIQRTEQGDSAMYLCASSLDFEREDGYTFGSGTRLTVV.

Of note for this clonotype: A read error may explain this, as a much larger clone is one base away. The rearrangement joins TRBV7-2 to TRBJ2-5; no definite D call. This CDR3 is built from 14 residues. Trimming removed 4 bases from V and 4 bases from J, with 13 bases in between. The germline CDR1 and CDR2 sequences are SGHTA and FQGNSA. CDR3 DNA: TGTGCCAGCAGCTCAAGGAGCTGGGGAGAGACCCAGTACTTC. The encoded protein is CASSSRSWGETQYF.

The chain joins TRBV15 to TRBJ1-3; D gene unclear. Germline CDR1 reads LNHNV; CDR2 reads YYDKDF (reference sequence). V lost 0 bases to trimming and J lost 4 bases, with 13 bases between them. CDR3 length equals 16 residues. The CDR3 here is CATSRDPTVGGNTIYF. The DNA of the CDR3 is TGTGCCACCAGCAGAGATCCTACGGTGGGCGGAAACACCATATATTTT.

V and J are TRBV20-1 and TRBJ1-1; D is ambiguous. The CDR3 loop spans 12 amino acids. Germline V gene data show CDR1 as DFQATT and CDR2 as SNEGSKA (reference sequence). The ends were cut back, 6 bases at V and 5 bases at J, with 13 bases in the middle. CDR3 sequence reads: CSARNGWTEAFF. The CDR3 DNA reads as TGCAGTGCAAGAAATGGGTGGACTGAAGCTTTCTTT.

The genes are TRBV19 and TRBJ2-5; the match to TRBD2 covers 7 bases. The CDR3 extends over 18 amino acids. From germline, CDR1 is LNHDA and CDR2 SQIVND (reference sequence). The V segment lost 3 bases and the J segment 5 bases; nucleotides outside the gene matches: 18. In DNA form, the CDR3 reads TGTGCCAGTAGTATGCTACCCCCCAGCGGGGTAGGCGGGGAGACCCAGTACTTC. It translates to CASSMLPPSGVGGETQYF.

This clonotype has a handful of counts. V is TRBV5-5 and J is TRBJ2-3; 11 nucleotides agree with TRBD2. Trimming removed 1 base from V and 6 bases from J; junction bases left unmatched: 16. The germline CDR1 and CDR2 sequences are SGHKS and YYEKEE (reference sequence). The CDR3 spans 19 residues. CDR3 in DNA: TGTGCCAGCAGCTTGCGGGCGGGTGGGACTAGCGGCCTCCGGGATACGCAGTATTTT. Residues: CASSLRAGGTSGLRDTQYF.

V is TRBV2 and J is TRBJ2-7; 12 nucleotides line up with TRBD2. This CDR3 spans 16 amino acids. Per germline, CDR1 SNHLY and CDR2 FYNNEI. V was clipped by 8 bases and J by 1 base; unmatched bases: 9. This chain's CDR3 is CASVGPGTSGSYEQYF. The CDR3 DNA follows: TGTGCCAGCGTTGGGCCCGGGACTAGCGGGTCCTACGAGCAGTACTTC. The entire variable domain, with the rest obtained from reference TRBV2 and TRBJ2-7, is as follows: EPEVTQTPSHQVTQMGQEVILRCVPISNHLYFYWYRQILGQKVEFLVSFYNNEISEKSEIFDDQFSVERPDGSNFTLKIRSTKLEDSAMYFCASVGPGTSGSYEQYFGPGTRLTVT.

The V and J genes are TRBV12-3 or TRBV12-4 and TRBJ1-4; TRBD1 agrees at 7 bases. V was pared by 1 base and J by 3 bases, with 8 bases of the junction left unmatched. The CDR3 covers 17 residues. In DNA, the CDR3 is TGTGCCAGCAGTTTAGTCCTACAGGGGCTGTCTAATGAAAAACTGTTTTTT. Residues: CASSLVLQGLSNEKLFF.

This clonotype was detected only a few times. The J gene is TRBJ2-6, the V gene TRBV10-3; D is perhaps TRBD1 (6 bases). Trimming cost V 4 bases and J 2 bases, with 12 bases left between them. The CDR3 contains 16 residues. Germline-derived CDR1 and CDR2 are ENHRY and SYGVKD. The CDR3 loop reads CAISVQGGPGANVLTF. CDR3 bases: TGTGCCATCAGTGTACAGGGCGGCCCTGGGGCCAACGTCCTGACTTTC.